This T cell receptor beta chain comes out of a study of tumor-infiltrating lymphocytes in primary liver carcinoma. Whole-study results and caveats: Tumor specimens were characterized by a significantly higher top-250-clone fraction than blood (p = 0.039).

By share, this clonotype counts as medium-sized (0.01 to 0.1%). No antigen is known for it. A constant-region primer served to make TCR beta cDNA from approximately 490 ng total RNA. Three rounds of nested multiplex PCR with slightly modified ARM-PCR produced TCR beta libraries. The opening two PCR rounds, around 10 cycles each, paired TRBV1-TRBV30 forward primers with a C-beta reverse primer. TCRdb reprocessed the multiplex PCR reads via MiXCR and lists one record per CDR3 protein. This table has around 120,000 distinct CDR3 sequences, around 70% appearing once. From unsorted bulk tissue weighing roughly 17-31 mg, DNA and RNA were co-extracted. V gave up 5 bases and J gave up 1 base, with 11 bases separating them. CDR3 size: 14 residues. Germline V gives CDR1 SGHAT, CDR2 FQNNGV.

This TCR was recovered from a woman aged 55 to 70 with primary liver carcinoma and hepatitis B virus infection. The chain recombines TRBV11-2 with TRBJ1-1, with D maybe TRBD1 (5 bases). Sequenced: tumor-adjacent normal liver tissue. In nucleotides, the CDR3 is TGTGCCAGCAGCCGTACAGGCCCGAACACTGAAGCTTTCTTT. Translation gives CASSRTGPNTEAFF.